This TCR beta chain comes out of a study of shared clonotypes between healthy human individuals. Overall study findings and caveats: Only blood samples were collected, and tissue repertoires likely differ.

The ends were cut back, 7 bases at V and 3 bases at J, with 10 bases in the middle. Germline-derived CDR1 and CDR2 are MNHEY and SVGAGI. The CDR3 has 12 amino acids. In regard to this clone: What it binds is unknown.

Terminally differentiated effector memory CD45RA+ cells were excluded by CCR7 positive selection of CD45RO-negative cells. Sorted-subset replicate PCRs used around 200 ng of genomic DNA. This amount corresponded to 30,000 to 35,000 T cell genomes. The assay was immunoSEQ multiplex PCR, and TCRdb's table has in-frame clones only and misses some. Of over 800,000 clones in the sample, approximately 92% were seen once. The sequenced sample was naive CD8+ T cells sorted from blood. This chain uses TRBV6-5 with TRBJ2-7; D gene uncertain. This TCR derives from a man younger than 45 in good health. For the CDR3, the DNA is TGTGCCAGCACCCCGGACGGCTACGAGCAGTACTTC. This sequence encodes CASTPDGYEQYF.